The 15 T cell receptor delta chains given below trace back to one sample, sequenced in a study of gamma-delta T cells after stem cell transplantation. TCRdb re-called the RT-PCR reads via CATT. The sample carries around 3,200 delta-chain clones, around 5.1% recorded once. Material: gamma-delta T cells. These TCRs come from a human donor. It is not recorded whose cells these are; they may come from a transplant donor.

A few counts support this clone. A far bigger clonotype differs at one base, so this is likely a read error. The sample holds other DNA sequences that translate to the same CDR3. The gene calls are TRDV2 and TRDJ3, with D possibly TRDD3 on 6 matching bases. With 0 bases removed from V and 4 bases from J, the gap between germline ends came to 24 bases. The germline V gene has CDR1 GEAIGNYY and CDR2 EKD. The CDR3 length is 21 residues. CDR3: CACDTAERGRDNPWDTRQMFF. CDR3 bases: TGTGCCTGTGACACCGCGGAGAGAGGGAGGGATAACCCTTGGGACACCCGACAGATGTTTTTC.

This clone was counted at least ten times. A read error is the likely source, as a far larger clone sits one nucleotide away. The genes are TRDV2 and TRDJ1, with a tentative D call TRDD3 (5 bases). Trimming stripped 0 bases from V and 0 bases from J, with 19 bases between. This CDR3 contains 18 residues. Germline V gene data show CDR1 as GEAIGNYY and CDR2 as EKD. The CDR3: CACDTVGWGPTYTDKLIF. CDR3 sequence (DNA): TGTGCCTGTGACACCGTTGGGTGGGGACCAACTTACACCGATAAACTCATCTTT.

A word on this clone: TCRdb records a much larger clone's protein for this DNA, with a difference at residue 9 that likely arises from a read error; the protein given is the translation of the DNA. The gene calls are TRDV2 and TRDJ1; D possibly corresponds to TRDD2 (6 bases). With 0 bases removed from V and 5 bases from J, the gap between germline ends came to 21 bases. Germline V CDR1 and CDR2: GEAIGNYY, EKD. The CDR3 totals 17 residues. For the CDR3, the DNA is TGTGCCTGTGACACCCTCTCTTCCTTCACTTCGGGGGATAAACTCATCTTT. Encoded protein: CACDTLSSFTSGDKLIF.

A note on this clone: TCRdb records a much larger clone's protein for this DNA, with a difference at residue 14 that likely arises from a read error; the protein given is the translation of the DNA. Other DNA sequences of this sample code for an identical CDR3. CDR3 sequence reads: CACDKLLGDTSGSNKLIF. The CDR3 region has the DNA TGTGCCTGTGACAAATTACTGGGGGATACGTCAGGATCGAATAAACTCATCTTT. The genes are TRDV2 and TRDJ1; 13 positions agree with TRDD3. CDR3 size: 18 residues. The germline V gene encodes CDR1 GEAIGNYY and CDR2 EKD. With 2 bases clipped from V and 6 bases from J, the junction kept 14 bases outside the gene matches.

As for this clone: The TCRdb record carries a much larger clone's protein, which differs from this DNA's translation at residue 6; a read error is the likely cause, and the protein listed here is the DNA translation. Other DNA sequences within the sample encode an identical CDR3. The chain links TRDV2 to TRDJ1, with TRDD3 identical over 10 bases. Trimming cost V 3 bases and J 1 base; bases outside gene matches: 7. Germline lookup yields CDR1 GEAIGNYY and CDR2 EKD. The CDR3 is 16 residues long. CDR3 nucleotide sequence: TGTGCCTGTGACCCGGTACTGGGGGATTCCACCGATAAACTCATCTTT. Translating gives CACDPVLGDSTDKLIF.

This clone has just a few counts. A far larger clone lies a single base away; this is likely a read error. This sample also contains other DNA sequences that code for the same CDR3. J is TRDJ3 and V is TRDV2; 8 nucleotides match TRDD3. The CDR3 runs to 19 residues. Germline assignment: CDR1 GEAIGNYY and CDR2 EKD. CDR3 sequence reads: CACDVTGGRSSWDTRQMFF. The CDR3 DNA follows: TGTGCCTGTGACGTAACTGGGGGTCGGAGCTCCTGGGACACCCGACAAATGTTTTTC.

By share, this clone counts as medium-sized. Distinct nucleotide sequences in the sample also encode this CDR3. V usage is TRDV2 and J usage is TRDJ1, with 13 bases matching TRDD3. The CDR3 is 19 amino acids. The J segment lost 3 bases and the V segment lost 4 bases, leaving 16 bases of the junction unmatched. In germline, CDR1 is GEAIGNYY, CDR2 EKD. The CDR3: CACDPVTGGYAVLADKLIF. The DNA of the CDR3 is TGTGCCTGTGATCCAGTTACTGGGGGATACGCGGTTCTGGCCGATAAACTCATCTTT.

Only a few counts were recorded for this clone. TCRdb pairs this DNA with a much larger clone's protein that differs at residue 13, likely a read error; the protein shown was translated from the DNA. The V gene is TRDV2, the J gene TRDJ1, with TRDD3 matching over 11 bases. V was clipped by 0 bases and J by 4 bases; unmatched bases: 12. CDR1 is GEAIGNYY, CDR2 EKD, per germline. The CDR3 spans 18 residues. This CDR3 is CACDTVEVLGDTRDKLIF. In nucleotides, the CDR3 is TGTGCCTGTGACACCGTTGAGGTCCTGGGGGATACTCGCGATAAACTCATCTTT.

A remark on this clone: The protein in TCRdb stems from a much larger clone and differs at residue 9 from this DNA's translation, likely a read error; here the protein is translated from the DNA. The CDR3 sequence is CACDILLRRTTDKLIF. The CDR3 DNA is TGTGCCTGTGACATCTTACTCAGGAGAACCACCGATAAACTCATCTTT. The chain carries TRDV2 and TRDJ1; D not certain. V lost 2 bases to trimming and J lost 1 base, with 16 bases between them. Per germline, CDR1 GEAIGNYY and CDR2 EKD. The CDR3 covers 16 residues.

Points on this clone: TCRdb assigns this DNA the protein of a much larger clone, which departs from its translation at residue 14; this likely reflects a read error, and the protein shown comes from translating the DNA. The chain links TRDV2 to TRDJ1; D unclear. CDR1 is GEAIGNYY and CDR2 is EKD in the germline V gene. CDR3 length: 16 amino acids. The CDR3 sequence is CACDTVTAMKADKFIF. CDR3 nucleotides: TGTGCCTGTGACACCGTCACAGCGATGAAGGCCGATAAATTCATCTTT.

As to this clone: The protein in TCRdb stems from a much larger clone and differs at residue 20 from this DNA's translation, likely a read error; here the protein is translated from the DNA. The chain carries TRDV2 and TRDJ1; D possibly corresponds to TRDD3 (6 bases). From germline, CDR1 is GEAIGNYY and CDR2 EKD. Trimming stripped 3 bases from V and 13 bases from J, with 47 bases between. The CDR3 consists of 22 residues. This CDR3 is CACDPLLSGAGEYASTGREPIF. The CDR3 coding sequence is TGTGCCTGTGACCCGCTTCTCTCCGGCGCTGGGGAGTACGCGTCGACGGGTCGGGAACCCATCTTT.

This clone is deemed large. This same CDR3 is encoded by further DNA sequences in the sample. The CDR3 DNA follows: TGTGCCTGCAAAGAACTGGGGGGGAGCACCGATAAACTCATCTTT. This translates into CACKELGGSTDKLIF. The chain employs TRDV2 and TRDJ1; TRDD3 matches 8 bases. Germline V gene data show CDR1 as GEAIGNYY and CDR2 as EKD. The CDR3 is 15 residues long. V was pared by 7 bases and J by 1 base, with 10 bases of the junction left unmatched.

As regards this clone: The protein held in TCRdb is that of a much larger clone and does not match this DNA's translation at residue 7, likely because of a read error; the protein shown is translated from the DNA. The V and J genes are TRDV2 and TRDJ1, with 12 bases fitting TRDD3. There are 16 residues in the CDR3. Looked up from germline, CDR1 is GEAIGNYY and CDR2 is EKD. V gave up 0 bases and J gave up 7 bases; unmatched junction bases: 8. The CDR3 region has the DNA TGTGCCTGTGACACCATCCCTGGGGGATACGCGGCTAAACTCATCTTT. The encoded protein is CACDTIPGGYAAKLIF.

This clone showed up just a few times. TCRdb assigns this DNA the protein of a much larger clone, which departs from its translation at residue 9; this likely reflects a read error, and the protein shown comes from translating the DNA. The chain joins TRDV2 to TRDJ1; TRDD3 matches at 9 bases. The CDR3 extends over 19 amino acids. V was clipped by 0 bases and J by 0 bases; unmatched bases: 13. The germline V gene encodes CDR1 GEAIGNYY and CDR2 EKD. Here the CDR3 reads CACDTVLGEPFPYTDKLIF. CDR3 nucleotide sequence: TGTGCCTGTGACACCGTACTGGGGGAACCGTTCCCGTACACCGATAAACTCATCTTT.

DNA of the CDR3: TGTGCCTGCAAAGAACTGGGGGATACGCAAACCGATAAACTCATCTTT. This gives the protein CACKELGDTQTDKLIF. This rearrangement joins TRDV2 to TRDJ1, with 13 bases fitting TRDD3. Looked up from germline, CDR1 is GEAIGNYY and CDR2 is EKD. Germline trimming cut 7 bases from V and 2 bases from J; bases unmatched to any gene: 9. The CDR3 extends over 16 amino acids.